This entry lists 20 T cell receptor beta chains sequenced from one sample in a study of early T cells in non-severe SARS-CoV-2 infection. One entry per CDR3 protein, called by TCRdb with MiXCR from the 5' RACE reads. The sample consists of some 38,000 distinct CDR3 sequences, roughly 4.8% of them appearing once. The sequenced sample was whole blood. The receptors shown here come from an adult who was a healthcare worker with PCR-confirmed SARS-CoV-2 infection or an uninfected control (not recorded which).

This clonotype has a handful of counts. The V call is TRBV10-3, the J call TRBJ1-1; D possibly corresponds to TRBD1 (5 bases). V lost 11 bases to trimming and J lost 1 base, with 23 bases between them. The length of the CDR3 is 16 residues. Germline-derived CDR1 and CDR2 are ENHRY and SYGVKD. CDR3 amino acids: CAAIGTLTFPNTEAFF. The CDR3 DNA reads TGTGCCGCCATCGGGACCTTAACATTTCCGAACACTGAAGCTTTCTTT.

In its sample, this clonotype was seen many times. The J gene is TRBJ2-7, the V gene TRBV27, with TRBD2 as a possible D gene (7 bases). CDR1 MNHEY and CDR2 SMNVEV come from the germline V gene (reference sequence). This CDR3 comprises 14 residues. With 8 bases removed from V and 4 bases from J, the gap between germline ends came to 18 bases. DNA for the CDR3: TGTGCCAGCGCCCTTGGGGGGGGGCCTTACGAGCAGTACTTC. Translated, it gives CASALGGGPYEQYF.

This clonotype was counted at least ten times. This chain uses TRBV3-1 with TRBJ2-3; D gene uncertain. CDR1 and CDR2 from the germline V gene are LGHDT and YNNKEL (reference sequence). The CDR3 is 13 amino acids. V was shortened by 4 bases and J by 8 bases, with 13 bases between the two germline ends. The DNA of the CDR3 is TGTGCCAGCAGCCTAGTTGCCGCGAGTACGCAGTATTTT. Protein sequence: CASSLVAASTQYF.

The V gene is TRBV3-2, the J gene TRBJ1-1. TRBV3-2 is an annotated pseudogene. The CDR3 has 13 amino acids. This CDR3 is CASSPFENTEAFF. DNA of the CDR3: TGTGCCAGCAGCCCTTTCGAGAACACTGAAGCTTTCTTT.

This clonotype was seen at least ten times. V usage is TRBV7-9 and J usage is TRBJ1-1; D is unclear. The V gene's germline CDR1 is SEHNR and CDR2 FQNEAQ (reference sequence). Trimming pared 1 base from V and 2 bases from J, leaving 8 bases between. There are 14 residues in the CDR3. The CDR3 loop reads CASSLGTENTEAFF. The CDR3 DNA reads TGTGCCAGCAGCTTAGGGACGGAAAACACTGAAGCTTTCTTT.

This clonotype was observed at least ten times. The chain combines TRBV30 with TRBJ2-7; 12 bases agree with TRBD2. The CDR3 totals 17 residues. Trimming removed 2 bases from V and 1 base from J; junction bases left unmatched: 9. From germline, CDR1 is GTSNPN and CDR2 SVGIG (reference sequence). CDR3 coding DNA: TGTGCCTGGAGTCCTGGACTAGCGGGGATTGGGTCCTACGAGCAGTACTTC. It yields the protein CAWSPGLAGIGSYEQYF.

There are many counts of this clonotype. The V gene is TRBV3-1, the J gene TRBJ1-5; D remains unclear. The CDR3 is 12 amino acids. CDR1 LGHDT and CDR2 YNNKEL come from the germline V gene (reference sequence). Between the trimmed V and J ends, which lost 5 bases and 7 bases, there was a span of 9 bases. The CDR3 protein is CASSSSGQPQHF. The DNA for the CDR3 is TGTGCCAGCAGCTCCTCGGGACAGCCCCAGCATTTT.

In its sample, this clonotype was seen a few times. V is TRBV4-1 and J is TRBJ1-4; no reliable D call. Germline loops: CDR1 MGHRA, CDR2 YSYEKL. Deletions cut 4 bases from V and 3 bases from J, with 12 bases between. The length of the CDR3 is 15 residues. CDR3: CASSLAAGSNEKLFF. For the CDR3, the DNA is TGCGCCAGCAGCCTTGCTGCAGGATCTAATGAAAAACTGTTTTTT.

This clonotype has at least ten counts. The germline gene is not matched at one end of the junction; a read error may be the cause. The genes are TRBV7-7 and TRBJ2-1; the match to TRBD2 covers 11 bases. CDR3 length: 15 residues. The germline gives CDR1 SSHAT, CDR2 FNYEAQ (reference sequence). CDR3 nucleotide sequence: TGTGCCAGCAGCGTAGCGGGGGGGAGTTACAATGAGCAGTTCTTC. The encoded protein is CASSVAGGSYNEQFF. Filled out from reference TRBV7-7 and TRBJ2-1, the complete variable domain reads GAGVSQSPRYKVTKRGQDVTLRCDPISSHATLYWYQQALGQGPEFLTYFNYEAQPDKSGLPSDRFSAERPEGSISTLTIQRTEQRDSAMYRCASSVAGGSYNEQFFGPGTRLTVL.

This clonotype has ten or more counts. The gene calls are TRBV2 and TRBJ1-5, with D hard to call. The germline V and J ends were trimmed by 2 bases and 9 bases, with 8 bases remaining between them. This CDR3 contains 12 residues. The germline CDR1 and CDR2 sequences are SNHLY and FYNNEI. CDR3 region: CASSERLRPQHF. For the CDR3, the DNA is TGTGCCAGCAGTGAACGGCTGAGGCCCCAGCATTTT.

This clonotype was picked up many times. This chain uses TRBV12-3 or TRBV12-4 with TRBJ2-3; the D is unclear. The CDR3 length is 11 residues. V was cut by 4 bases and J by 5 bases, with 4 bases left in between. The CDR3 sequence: CASSSRDTQYF. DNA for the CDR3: TGTGCCAGCAGTTCCAGAGATACGCAGTATTTT.

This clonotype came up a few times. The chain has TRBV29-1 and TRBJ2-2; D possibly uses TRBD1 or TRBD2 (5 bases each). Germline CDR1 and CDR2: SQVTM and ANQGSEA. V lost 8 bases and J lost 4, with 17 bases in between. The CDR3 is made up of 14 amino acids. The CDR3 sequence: CSTPGTSTTGELFF. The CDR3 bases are TGCAGCACCCCCGGGACCTCAACCACCGGGGAGCTGTTTTTT.

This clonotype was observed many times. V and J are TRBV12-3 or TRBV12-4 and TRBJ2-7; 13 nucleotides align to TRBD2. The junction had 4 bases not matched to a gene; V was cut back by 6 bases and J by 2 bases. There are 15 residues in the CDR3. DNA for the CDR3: TGTGCCAGCAGCCCACTAGCGGGGGGGCCCTACGAGCAGTACTTC. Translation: CASSPLAGGPYEQYF.

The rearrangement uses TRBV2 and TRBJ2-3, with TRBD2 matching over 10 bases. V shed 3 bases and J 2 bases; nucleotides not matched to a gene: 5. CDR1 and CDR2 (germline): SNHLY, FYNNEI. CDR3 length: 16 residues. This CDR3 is CASSDLAGDPTDTQYF. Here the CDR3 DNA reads TGTGCCAGCAGTGACCTAGCGGGGGATCCCACAGATACGCAGTATTTT.

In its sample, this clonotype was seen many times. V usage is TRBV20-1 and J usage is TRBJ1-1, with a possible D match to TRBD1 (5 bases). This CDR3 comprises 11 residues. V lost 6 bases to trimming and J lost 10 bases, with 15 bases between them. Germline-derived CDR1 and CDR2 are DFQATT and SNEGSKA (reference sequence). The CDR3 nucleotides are TGCAGTGCGGTAGACAGTTGGGGAGCTTTCTTT. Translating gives CSAVDSWGAFF.

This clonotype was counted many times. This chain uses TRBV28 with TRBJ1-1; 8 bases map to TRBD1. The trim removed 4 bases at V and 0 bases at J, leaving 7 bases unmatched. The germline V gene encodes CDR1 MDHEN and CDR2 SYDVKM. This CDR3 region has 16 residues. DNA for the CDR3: TGTGCCAGCAGTTCCGGACAGGGAACCATGAACACTGAAGCTTTCTTT. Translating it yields CASSSGQGTMNTEAFF. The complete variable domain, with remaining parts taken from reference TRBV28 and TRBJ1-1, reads DVKVTQSSRYLVKRTGEKVFLECVQDMDHENMFWYRQDPGLGLRLIYFSYDVKMKEKGDIPEGYSVSREKKERFSLILESASTNQTSMYLCASSSGQGTMNTEAFFGQGTRLTVV.

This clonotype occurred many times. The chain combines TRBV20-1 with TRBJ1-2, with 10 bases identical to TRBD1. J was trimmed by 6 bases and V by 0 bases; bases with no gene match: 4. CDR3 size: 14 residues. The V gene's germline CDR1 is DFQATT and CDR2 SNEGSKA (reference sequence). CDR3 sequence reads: CSARDAGTGDGYTF. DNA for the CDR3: TGCAGTGCTAGAGATGCCGGGACAGGGGATGGCTACACCTTC.

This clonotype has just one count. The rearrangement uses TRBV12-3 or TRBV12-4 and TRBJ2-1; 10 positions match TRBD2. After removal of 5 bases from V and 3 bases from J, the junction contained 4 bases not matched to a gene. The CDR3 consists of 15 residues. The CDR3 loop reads CASSPSGGDYNEQFF. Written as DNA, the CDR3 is TGTGCCAGCAGTCCCAGCGGGGGGGACTACAATGAGCAGTTCTTC.

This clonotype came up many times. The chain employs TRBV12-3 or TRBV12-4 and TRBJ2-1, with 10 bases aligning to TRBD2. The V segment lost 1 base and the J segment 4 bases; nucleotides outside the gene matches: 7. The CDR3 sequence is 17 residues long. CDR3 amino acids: CASSLVAGGWKYNEQFF. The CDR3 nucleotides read TGTGCCAGCAGTTTAGTAGCGGGGGGCTGGAAATACAATGAGCAGTTCTTC.

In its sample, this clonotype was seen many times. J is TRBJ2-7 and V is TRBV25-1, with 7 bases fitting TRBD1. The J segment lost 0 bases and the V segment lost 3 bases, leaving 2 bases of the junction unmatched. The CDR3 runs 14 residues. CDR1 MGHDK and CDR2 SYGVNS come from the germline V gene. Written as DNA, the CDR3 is TGTGCCAGCAGTGAGGGGGACAGCTCCTACGAGCAGTACTTC. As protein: CASSEGDSSYEQYF.